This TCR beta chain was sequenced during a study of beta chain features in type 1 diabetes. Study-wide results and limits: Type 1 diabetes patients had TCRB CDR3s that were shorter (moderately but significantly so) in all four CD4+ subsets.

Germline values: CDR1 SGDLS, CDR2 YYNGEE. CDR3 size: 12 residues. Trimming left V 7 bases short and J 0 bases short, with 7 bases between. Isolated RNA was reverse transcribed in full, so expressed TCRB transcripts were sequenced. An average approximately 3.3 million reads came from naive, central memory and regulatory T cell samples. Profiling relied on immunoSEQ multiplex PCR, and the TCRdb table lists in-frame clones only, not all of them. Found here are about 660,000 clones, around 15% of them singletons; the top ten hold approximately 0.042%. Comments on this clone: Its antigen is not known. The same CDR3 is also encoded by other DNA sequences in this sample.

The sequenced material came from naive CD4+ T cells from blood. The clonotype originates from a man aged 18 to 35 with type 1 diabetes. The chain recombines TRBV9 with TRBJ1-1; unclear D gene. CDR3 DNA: TGTGCCAGCGGACTCTTGAACACTGAAGCTTTCTTT. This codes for CASGLLNTEAFF.